The 11 T cell receptor beta chains given below trace back to one sample, sequenced in a study of shared clonotypes between healthy human individuals. Produced via immunoSEQ multiplex PCR; TCRdb's table is partial and in-frame only. Of about 2,200,000 clones in the sample, under 95% were seen once. Terminally differentiated effector memory CD45RA+ cells were excluded from the naive CD8 cells, which were CD45RO-negative and positively selected for CCR7. Sequencing was performed on naive CD8+ T cells from PBMCs. Every receptor here comes from a young man in good health. Some clones in this sample may be carry-over from other donors' samples.

This clone has more than one count but fewer than ten. The CDR3 DNA follows: TGTGCCAGCAGCTTAGCATGGGGCAGGCACGAGAACACTGAAGCTTTCTTT. It specifies CASSLAWGRHENTEAFF. This chain uses TRBV7-9 with TRBJ1-1; maybe TRBD1 (5 bases). V lost 0 bases and J lost 1, with 15 bases in between. Germline CDR1 is SEHNR and CDR2 is FQNEAQ (reference sequence). The CDR3 runs to 17 residues.

J is TRBJ2-3 and V is TRBV7-2; 7 nucleotides line up with TRBD2. The germline CDR1 and CDR2 sequences are SGHTA and FQGNSA. The CDR3 runs to 16 residues. Losses at the gene ends were 0 bases for V and 4 bases for J; bases not matched to a gene: 7. The CDR3 DNA follows: TGTGCCAGCAGCTTAGCGGGAGGGCAGGGTGCAGATACGCAGTATTTT. Amino acid sequence: CASSLAGGQGADTQYF. The full variable domain, completed using reference TRBV7-2 and TRBJ2-3, is GAGVSQSPSNKVTEKGKDVELRCDPISGHTALYWYRQSLGQGLEFLIYFQGNSAPDKSGLPSDRFSAERTGGSVSTLTIQRTQQEDSAVYLCASSLAGGQGADTQYFGPGTRLTVL.

V usage is TRBV4-2 and J usage is TRBJ2-7; 8 bases are shared with TRBD2. After removal of 1 base from V and 2 bases from J, the junction contained 4 bases not matched to a gene. In germline, CDR1 is LGHNA, CDR2 YNFKEQ. The CDR3 loop spans 15 amino acids. The CDR3: CASSQGTSRTYEQYF. CDR3 coding DNA: TGTGCCAGCAGCCAAGGGACTAGCCGTACCTACGAGCAGTACTTC.

This rearrangement joins TRBV29-1 to TRBJ2-7; unclear D gene. With 0 bases removed from V and 3 bases from J, the gap between germline ends came to 6 bases. Germline V lookup: CDR1 SQVTM, CDR2 ANQGSEA. CDR3 length: 12 amino acids. The CDR3 loop is CSVEEADYEQYF. The CDR3 nucleotides are TGCAGCGTTGAAGAGGCGGACTACGAGCAGTACTTC.

V usage is TRBV9 and J usage is TRBJ2-1; 7 bases line up with TRBD2. From germline, CDR1 is SGDLS and CDR2 YYNGEE. The CDR3 runs 18 residues. V dropped 7 bases and J dropped 5; count of bases not matched to a gene: 21. CDR3 sequence (DNA): TGTGCCAGCTCGCTCACCTCCCGGGCTAGCGGAAAAAACAATGAGCAGTTCTTC. It codes for CASSLTSRASGKNNEQFF.

This chain uses TRBV13 with TRBJ1-4; D might be TRBD1 (5 bases). Per the germline V gene, CDR1 is PRHDT and CDR2 is FYEKMQ (reference sequence). CDR3 length equals 15 residues. Trimming removed 5 bases from V and 5 bases from J, with 15 bases in between. The CDR3: CASSRQSPENEKLFF. CDR3 nucleotide sequence: TGTGCCAGCAGCCGACAGTCACCGGAGAATGAAAAACTGTTTTTT.

The chain links TRBV28 to TRBJ2-3; 7 bases match TRBD2. Germline lookup yields CDR1 MDHEN and CDR2 SYDVKM. V gave up 3 bases and J gave up 6 bases; unmatched junction bases: 9. The length of the CDR3 is 15 residues. The CDR3 protein is CASSFQNLGGDTQYF. For the CDR3, the DNA is TGTGCCAGCAGTTTCCAAAACCTCGGGGGGGATACGCAGTATTTT. The full variable domain, in which reference TRBV28 and TRBJ2-3 provide the parts outside the CDR3, is DVKVTQSSRYLVKRTGEKVFLECVQDMDHENMFWYRQDPGLGLRLIYFSYDVKMKEKGDIPEGYSVSREKKERFSLILESASTNQTSMYLCASSFQNLGGDTQYFGPGTRLTVL.

The J gene is TRBJ1-2, the V gene TRBV4-3; perhaps TRBD1 as D (6 bases). Trimming left V 4 bases short and J 4 bases short, with 16 bases between. The CDR3 totals 15 residues. Germline values: CDR1 LGHNA, CDR2 YSLEER. The chain's CDR3 is CASSPSRGARYGYTF. The CDR3 DNA is TGCGCCAGCAGCCCGTCAAGGGGGGCGCGCTATGGCTACACCTTC.

The chain couples TRBV5-5 to TRBJ2-7; 8 positions agree with TRBD1. Trimming cost V 4 bases and J 4 bases; bases outside gene matches: 7. Germline loops: CDR1 SGHKS, CDR2 YYEKEE (reference sequence). The length of the CDR3 is 14 residues. The CDR3 sequence: CASSVDRVGYEQYF. The DNA for the CDR3 is TGTGCCAGCAGCGTGGACAGGGTGGGTTACGAGCAGTACTTC.

The chain links TRBV4-1 to TRBJ2-1, with unresolved D. Germline assignment: CDR1 MGHRA and CDR2 YSYEKL. The CDR3 covers 12 residues. V lost 3 bases and J 3 bases, leaving 3 bases between the germline ends. In nucleotides, the CDR3 is TGCGCCAGCAGCCACAACTACAATGAGCAGTTCTTC. It translates to CASSHNYNEQFF.

V and J are TRBV7-9 and TRBJ2-2; 10 bases map to TRBD2. The germline V gene encodes CDR1 SEHNR and CDR2 FQNEAQ (reference sequence). This CDR3 is 18 amino acids long. With V trimmed by 5 bases and J by 3 bases, 12 bases remained unmatched. CDR3 in amino acids: CASSARQGTSEDTGELFF. CDR3 DNA: TGTGCCAGCAGCGCCAGACAGGGGACTAGCGAAGACACCGGGGAGCTGTTTTTT.